These T cell receptor beta chains were read from a single sample in a study of T cell responses to AZD1222 COVID-19 vaccine. The assay was immunoSEQ multiplex PCR, and TCRdb's table has in-frame clones only and misses some. The data contain more than 150,000 clones, under 95% of them singletons. This sample comprised peripheral blood, obtained 28 days after the second AZD1222 dose. Receptor source: an adult who received the AZD1222 COVID-19 vaccine. The conserved cysteine and the conserved F or W are not part of the CDR3 here.

V	J	CDR3
TRBV7-2	TRBJ1-5	ASSFSGTGGYSNQPQH
TRBV25-1	TRBJ1-1	ASSKGDTEAF
TRBV11-2	TRBJ1-1	ASSLQTDPRGTEAF
TRBV10-3	TRBJ2-1	AISERAYNEQF
TRBV25-1	TRBJ1-3	ASSEMVGVSGNTIY
TRBV30	TRBJ2-1	AWTDWASGSYNEQF
TRBV7-9	TRBJ2-7	ASRRQDSGSSYEQY
TRBV19	TRBJ1-5	ASSAGTGSGPQH
TRBV2	TRBJ1-2	ARGEIRNYGYT
TRBV11-3	TRBJ2-7	ASSLLGESSYEQY
TRBV7-9	TRBJ2-5	ASSFVLRDYLLRETQY
TRBV14	TRBJ1-1	ASSHRNLDTEAF
TRBV30	TRBJ1-5	AWSVLRQGWPQH
TRBV15	TRBJ2-3	ATSSNTGDTQY
TRBV19	TRBJ2-1	ASSKGTDGYNEQF
TRBV28	TRBJ1-5	ASSLSPRTRRH
TRBV15	TRBJ2-1	ATSRDRDANNEQF
TRBV10-3	TRBJ1-4	AISESYSVEKLF
TRBV4-2	TRBJ2-2	ASSQDRGGLPRELF
TRBV3-1/TRBV3-2	TRBJ2-5	ASSQGSRTGGD
TRBV10-2	TRBJ2-3	ASGRATDTQY
TRBV3-1/TRBV3-2	TRBJ1-6	ASSRDGGAQSPLH
TRBV12-3/TRBV12-4	TRBJ1-1	ASSFSLEAF
TRBV5-1	TRBJ2-7	ASSLAEGYEQY
TRBV28	TRBJ1-1	ASRTGSGRDTEAF
TRBV28	TRBJ1-6	ASNERGRGSNSPLH
TRBV7-2	TRBJ2-7	ASSRGLAGTYEQY
TRBV18	TRBJ1-5	ASSPSVDQPQH
TRBV6-2/TRBV6-3	TRBJ2-1	ASSGGSTPNEQF
TRBV7-9	TRBJ1-1	ASSLGFTEAF
TRBV7-9	TRBJ2-1	ASSPTGQNEQF
TRBV5-6	TRBJ2-2	ASSLLDRSGGELF
TRBV28	TRBJ1-2	ASSFSDRVYGYT
TRBV19	TRBJ1-3	ASSKATESGNTIY
TRBV7-2	TRBJ2-7	ASSLSSGLYEQY
TRBV3-1/TRBV3-2	TRBJ1-2	ASGTVGGYT
TRBV28	TRBJ2-7	ASGNSYEQY
TRBV2	TRBJ2-7	ASVSGKSYEQY
TRBV18	TRBJ1-5	ASSPYQSNQPQH
TRBV6-5	TRBJ1-5	ASSDGDHSNQPQH
TRBV6-2/TRBV6-3	TRBJ2-1	ASSYKGTDEQF
TRBV7-3	TRBJ1-6	ASSLAQGSSPLH
TRBV19	TRBJ2-7	ASSSGPYYEQY
TRBV19	TRBJ2-7	ATSDRGGDEQY
TRBV11-2	TRBJ1-2	ASSVGTRDYGYT
TRBV7-9	TRBJ1-2	ASSPDLGYT
TRBV29-1	TRBJ2-1	SVPPGTGGIITGEQF
TRBV9	TRBJ2-1	ASSVATASGVQGTEQF
TRBV4-1	TRBJ1-2	ASSQRDRDSKNYGYT
TRBV6-5	TRBJ1-2	ASSYSHSPTGGYT
TRBV11-2	TRBJ1-1	ASSLVSSNTEAF
TRBV7-9	TRBJ2-1	ASSLIWPNEQF
TRBV5-1	TRBJ2-5	ASSFEDSQETQY
TRBV30	TRBJ2-1	AWSVREQF
TRBV3-1/TRBV3-2	TRBJ1-2	ASSQERGRRSNYGYT
TRBV19	TRBJ1-5	ASRSVSNQPQH
TRBV19	TRBJ2-5	ASRNPGLQETQY